Included here is one TCR beta chain sequence, with context. Using immunoSEQ multiplex PCR, the repertoire was profiled, and TCRdb retains in-frame clones only, with some absent. The sample lists some 200,000 clones, about four fifths occurring once. People in the exposed group encountered a COVID-19 case within 2 weeks before entering the study. CDR1 and CDR2 (germline): SGHKS, YYEKEE (reference sequence). The CDR3 loop spans 16 amino acids. The germline V and J ends were trimmed by 3 bases and 0 bases, with 15 bases remaining between them. This record belongs to a study of blood T cell repertoires in COVID-19. Study-level information: Material from acute and convalescent COVID-19 was sourced from the United States, Italy and Spain.

Sequenced material: PBMCs or T cells enriched from blood (not recorded which). This receptor was taken from a woman between 50 and 59 years old who had been exposed to COVID-19. This sequence joins TRBV5-5 and TRBJ2-5; TRBD2 might be the D (6 bases). CDR3: CASSSWGGMYQETQYF. The CDR3 DNA reads TGTGCCAGCAGCTCATGGGGCGGGATGTACCAAGAGACCCAGTACTTC.